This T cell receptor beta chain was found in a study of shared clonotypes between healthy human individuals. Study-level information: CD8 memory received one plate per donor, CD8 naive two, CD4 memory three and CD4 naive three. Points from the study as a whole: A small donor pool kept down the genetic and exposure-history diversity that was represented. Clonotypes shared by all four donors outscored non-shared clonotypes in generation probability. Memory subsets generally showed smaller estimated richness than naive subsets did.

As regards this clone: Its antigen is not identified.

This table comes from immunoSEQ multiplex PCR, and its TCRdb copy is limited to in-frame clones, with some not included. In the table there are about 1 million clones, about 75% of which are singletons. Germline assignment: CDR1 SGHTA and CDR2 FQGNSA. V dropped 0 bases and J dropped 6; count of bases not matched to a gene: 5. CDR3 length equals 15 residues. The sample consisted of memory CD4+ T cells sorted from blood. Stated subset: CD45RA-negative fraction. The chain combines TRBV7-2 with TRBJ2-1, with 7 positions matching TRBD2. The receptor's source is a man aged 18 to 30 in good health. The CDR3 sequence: CASSLAGTNINEQFF. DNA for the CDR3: TGTGCCAGCAGCTTAGCTGGGACTAACATCAATGAGCAGTTCTTC.